The T cell receptor beta chain described here comes from a study of blood T cell repertoires in COVID-19 (dated by TCRdb to about 2020). Background on the whole study: The collaborator samples originated in the United States, Italy and Spain and spanned the acute and convalescent phases of COVID-19. The dataset comprised deeply sampled blood TCRbeta repertoires from subjects exposed to, actively infected with, or recovered from COVID-19. The material from the prospective study consisted of cDNA or gDNA derived from T cells, B-cell-depleted T cells, or PBMCs. Samples were obtained from the ongoing ImmuneRACE study (first 160 participants) and from approximately 1,200 subjects provided by 6 global collaborators. The repertoires were made available in a free public database intended to serve as a resource for research on the immune response to SARS-CoV-2. Nearly every sample came with metadata listing a de-identified subject ID, COVID-19 status, age in years and sex. Where available, HLA class I and class II types were obtained from metadata supplied by the sample provider rather than from assay-based typing.

TCRbeta CDR3 regions were amplified from genomic DNA by means of the immunoSEQ Assay, a bias-controlled multiplex PCR. In the paper's pipeline: Nucleated cell counts per sample were estimated from amplification of reference gene primers within the assay. To quantify the absolute abundance of each unique TCRbeta CDR3 rearrangement, sequence reads were collapsed and filtered. For each sample, productive Simpson clonality was calculated as the square root of Simpson's diversity index over productive rearrangements. TCRdb obtained this table from immuneACCESS and retained in-frame rearrangements with V and J assigned. These tables miss some clones; where compared with another copy, unresolved V genes account for less than half of the shortfall, and the remainder is unexplained. V and J calls and clone size are those listed in that table; D and trimming were worked out from the DNA. Counted in this sample were some 190,000 clones; roughly 88% of them appeared once. The ten largest account for about 6.9% of the sample.

This clone appeared many times. It has no known antigen specificity. Base qualities are not at hand, and no much larger clone is one base apart. At one collaborating source in Seattle, patients were enrolled during active infection and were followed longitudinally through the course of disease. Collaborating institutions collected whole blood in K2EDTA tubes following their own protocols. For TCRbeta analysis, collaborators shipped samples as frozen whole blood, isolated PBMCs, or DNA extracted from either of those sample types. The germline V end is reduced by 4 bases and the J end by 2 bases; junction bases left unmatched: 4. The germline V gene yields SNHLY for CDR1 and FYNNEI for CDR2. The CDR3 starts with the cysteine, ends with the phenylalanine, and has 14 residues. The only DNA kept is the CDR3, 42 bases in frame from the first base. The paper as a whole reports these results and caveats: Clinical and demographic metadata were provided uncurated, with the amount varying by source and participant.

This receptor was taken from a man older than 75 with COVID-19, enrolled during active disease. The source material was peripheral blood. The chain couples TRBV2 to TRBJ2-7, and 8 junction bases match TRBD1. The DNA is TGTGCCAGCAGTGCTCAGGGGGCGGCCTACGAGCAGTACTTC. This sequence encodes CASSAQGAAYEQYF.